The subject of this entry is one TCR beta chain. Its binding antigen is unknown. No base-level quality is on record; no much larger clone is a single base apart. Donors were 40 or so systemically healthy Caucasian individuals from Russia aged roughly 6 to 95 years. Approximately 10 milliliters of peripheral blood were collected from each donor into EDTA-treated Vacutainer tubes. Ficoll-Paque density-gradient centrifugation was used to isolate PBMCs, with at least 7 million obtained per sample. Total RNA was extracted from PBMCs with Trizol reagent, with at least 6 micrograms obtained per sample. For every donor, flow cytometry on a PBMC aliquot measured the percentage of naive CD45RAhigh/CD27high T cells. The CDR3 goes from the cysteine to the phenylalanine over 16 residues. Only the CDR3 portion is preserved as DNA: 48 bases, with reading frame beginning at the first base. Trimming costs V 4 bases and J 3 bases, and their ends lie 16 bases apart. Via the germline V gene (reference sequence), CDR1 is MNHEY and CDR2 SMNVEV.

The data originate from a study of blood T cells in healthy people across ages (dated by TCRdb to about 2015). With regard to the full study: In model experiments, template switching captured roughly one uniquely barcoded TCR beta cDNA molecule for every two T cells. Using deep sequencing normalized with unique cDNA molecular identifiers, the study measured how TCR beta repertoire diversity changes with age. The donors were split into four age groups: young (average 16 years), middle-aged (around 37), aged (around 67) and long-lived (82). Two additional independent replicas of 1 million unique cDNA reads from the same blood draw were analyzed for two donors (one aged 18 to 30 and one aged 80 or older). The study at large found these results: Bulk unsorted PBMC profiling prevented conclusive comparison of naive and antigen-experienced compartments. Donor CMV infection status was unknown, potentially confounding age-related changes in expanded clonotypes. Total diversity estimates from one million sequenced T cells were considered lower bounds and underestimates. Observed TCR beta diversity per million T cells fell roughly linearly with age, and a significant reduction was already apparent by age about 36. Observed TCR beta diversity correlated strongly with the percentage of naive T cells measured by flow cytometry. Compared with the aged group, the long-lived group had more naive CD4+ T cells, fewer expanded clones and increased TCR diversity, suggesting age selection.

Libraries were prepared through 5' RACE. Sequencing was performed on an Illumina HiSeq 2500. A second 7 to 11 cycle PCR used a sample-barcoded 5' primer and a J-beta primer mix. A unique molecular identifier was introduced onto each TCR beta cDNA molecule by a template-switch 5' adaptor carrying 12 random nucleotides. Each sample yielded at least 2.5 million CDR3-containing paired-end reads. First-strand cDNA synthesis was performed from all RNA using the Mint cDNA synthesis kit, with priming by a TRBC-specific oligonucleotide. After uracil-DNA glycosylase treatment, a first 18-cycle PCR used universal primers M1SS and BC2_uni_R on all cDNA. Per the source publication's procedure: Normalization of each sample was performed by random selection of 1 million high-quality reads, each carrying a distinct molecular identifier. Reads with shared molecular identifiers were discarded instead of being binned into consensus sequences. CDR3 identification, clonotype clustering and error correction used MiTCR with a Q25 quality threshold and the strictest error-elimination algorithm. A nonparametric unseen species model with Euler transformation was used to estimate a lower bound on total TCR beta diversity. TCRdb trimmed public reads at Q25 via fastp, called clones via MiXCR and kept in-frame beta chains. Rows are unified per CDR3 protein, each entry keeping the most common DNA and genes. In this record, the V and J calls reflect TCRdb's handling and not the investigators' own analysis. This sample gives about 930,000 distinct CDR3 sequences in total; under 35% of them show up just once. The ten most abundant clones make up roughly 10% of the sample.

The data were also submitted as part of a second study, on T cells of mothers and their children. Per the second study: Nine systemically healthy Caucasian individuals, comprising three mothers and their six children, were included as donors. cDNA synthesis used all of the extracted RNA, with about 1.5 ug of RNA in each 15 ul reaction. In the second PCR, the M1S primer added sample barcodes and 2-4 random nucleotides. Each mother yielded over 9 million TCR beta CDR3 reads and each child about 3 million reads. Thymic selection shapes the output of TCR recombination in a similar way in related and unrelated pairs, and inherited differences have a minor effect. Normalized repertoire overlap in related mother-child pairs was always slightly higher than in unrelated mother-child pairs, but the difference was never significant. Persistent microchimeric T cell clones were not detected, at a sensitivity of about 90 clones per million clonotypes. In the study, deep NGS was used to compare the TCR beta repertoires of mothers and children, and features distinguishing related mother-child pairs from unrelated individuals were sought. Mothers averaged about 40 +/- 4 years of age and children averaged about 10 +/- 4 years. After adapter ligation was performed with NEBNext reagents, the libraries were sequenced on an Illumina HiSeq 2000 with 100+100 nt paired-end reads. To prevent cross-contamination, the mother and child libraries were prepared a month apart and were sequenced in separate runs. For each donor, between about 500,000 and 2,100,000 distinct TCR beta clonotypes were identified. Naive TCR beta clonotypes were estimated from low-frequency clonotypes matched to each donor's FACS-determined naive share, without sorting.

The receptor was derived from a woman in her thirties or forties in good health. Input material: blood. The chain joins TRBV27 to TRBJ2-1; tentative D gene TRBD2, with 6 bases matching. The CDR3 protein is CASSSPRRDRYNEQFF. The DNA sequence follows: TGTGCCAGCAGTTCCCCCCGGAGGGACCGCTACAATGAGCAGTTCTTC.